One sample yielded the 10 T cell receptor beta chains listed below, sequenced in a study of blood T cell repertoires in COVID-19. Measured with immunoSEQ multiplex PCR; TCRdb has only the in-frame clones, and not every one. The table includes over 200,000 clones, 70% to 90% detected once. The sequencing sample was made of PBMCs or T cells enriched from blood (not recorded which). The receptors originated from a woman aged 45 to 65 in a cohort exposed to, infected with or recovered from COVID-19 (not recorded which).

The chain has TRBV7-2 and TRBJ2-7, with 7 bases lining up with TRBD1. There are 14 residues in the CDR3. V lost 5 bases to trimming and J lost 2 bases; unmatched junction nucleotides: 6. Germline values: CDR1 SGHTA, CDR2 FQGNSA. For the CDR3, the DNA is TGTGCCAGCAGCCACCCAGGGGGAACCTACGAGCAGTACTTC. Amino acid sequence: CASSHPGGTYEQYF.

V and J are TRBV4-3 and TRBJ2-1; 8 bases agree with TRBD2. V lost 1 base and J lost 5; bases outside the gene matches: 4. Germline V gives CDR1 LGHNA, CDR2 YSLEER. The CDR3 is 15 amino acids. The CDR3 region is CASSQGLAKNNEQFF. The DNA of the CDR3 is TGCGCCAGCAGCCAAGGACTAGCGAAAAACAATGAGCAGTTCTTC.

This chain links TRBV7-9 with TRBJ1-2; a possible D gene is TRBD1 (6 bases). CDR1 and CDR2 (germline): SEHNR, FQNEAQ (reference sequence). Trimming cost V 5 bases and J 4 bases, with 17 bases left between them. This CDR3 has 15 residues. CDR3 protein: CASSLRDTRVYGYTF. CDR3 sequence (DNA): TGTGCCAGCAGCCTCCGGGACACAAGGGTCTATGGCTACACCTTC. The entire variable domain, with the rest obtained from reference TRBV7-9 and TRBJ1-2, is as follows: DTGVSQNPRHKITKRGQNVTFRCDPISEHNRLYWYRQTLGQGPEFLTYFQNEAQLEKSRLLSDRFSAERPKGSFSTLEIQRTEQGDSAMYLCASSLRDTRVYGYTFGSGTRLTVV.

The chain recombines TRBV18 with TRBJ2-3, with a tentative D call TRBD1 (6 bases). Germline CDR1 reads KGHSH; CDR2 reads LQKENI. With 4 bases removed from V and 5 bases from J, the gap between germline ends came to 16 bases. The CDR3 contains 15 residues. This CDR3 reads CASSRDTPSRDTQYF. The CDR3 bases are TGTGCCAGCTCACGGGACACCCCCTCCAGAGATACGCAGTATTTT.

As for this clone: The junction and the germline gene differ at one end; a read error may be behind it. V and J are TRBV5-6 and TRBJ1-3, with D perhaps matching TRBD1 (6 bases). The CDR3 covers 13 residues. Germline lookup yields CDR1 SGHDT and CDR2 YYEEEE. Here the CDR3 reads CASRPGTLQIWLF. CDR3 sequence (DNA): TGTGCCAGCAGACCCGGGACACTCCAGATCTGGTTATTT.

This clone has only one observation. The gene calls are TRBV5-1 and TRBJ1-6; possibly TRBD1 for D (6 bases). The CDR3 loop spans 15 amino acids. V shed 4 bases and J shed 10 bases, with 18 bases lying between them. Germline V gives CDR1 SGHRS, CDR2 YFSETQ. CDR3 nucleotide sequence: TGCGCCAGCAGCCTAAAAGGGGGTGAAGGATCACCCCTCCACTTT. Encoded protein: CASSLKGGEGSPLHF.

This clone has a single count. The rearrangement links TRBV6-5 to TRBJ1-2; tentative D call: TRBD1 (6 bases). V was trimmed by 6 bases and J by 8 bases, leaving 16 bases between them. CDR3 length equals 13 residues. Germline V lookup: CDR1 MNHEY, CDR2 SVGAGI. The CDR3 DNA sequence: TGTGCCAGCAGAGAGACAGGTCCCGTCGGCTACACCTTC. This translates into CASRETGPVGYTF.

The rearrangement uses TRBV27 and TRBJ2-7; TRBD2 matches 10 bases. This CDR3 comprises 18 residues. Germline V gene lookup returns CDR1 MNHEY and CDR2 SMNVEV (reference sequence). The V and J ends lost 2 bases and 2 bases, in that order; junction bases with no gene match: 12. CDR3 amino acids: CASSLKYPSSGGTYEQYF. CDR3 nucleotide sequence: TGTGCCAGCAGTTTAAAATACCCATCTAGCGGGGGAACCTACGAGCAGTACTTC.

The chain carries TRBV30 and TRBJ1-4; D is undetermined. In germline, CDR1 is GTSNPN, CDR2 SVGIG (reference sequence). The V gene lost 3 bases and the J gene lost 7 bases, with 18 bases spanning the gap. CDR3 size: 15 residues. This CDR3 is CAWSRSGSRGEKLFF. The CDR3 DNA reads as TGTGCCTGGAGCAGATCCGGGTCTAGAGGTGAAAAACTGTTTTTT.

The chain carries TRBV30 and TRBJ1-5, with a weak D call TRBD1 (5 bases). The V end was cut by 2 bases, the J end by 9 bases, with 14 bases between. CDR3 length: 13 residues. Germline V CDR1 and CDR2: GTSNPN, SVGIG (reference sequence). The CDR3 here is CAWSTQGTGPQHF. CDR3 sequence (DNA): TGTGCCTGGAGTACGCAGGGTACGGGGCCCCAGCATTTT.